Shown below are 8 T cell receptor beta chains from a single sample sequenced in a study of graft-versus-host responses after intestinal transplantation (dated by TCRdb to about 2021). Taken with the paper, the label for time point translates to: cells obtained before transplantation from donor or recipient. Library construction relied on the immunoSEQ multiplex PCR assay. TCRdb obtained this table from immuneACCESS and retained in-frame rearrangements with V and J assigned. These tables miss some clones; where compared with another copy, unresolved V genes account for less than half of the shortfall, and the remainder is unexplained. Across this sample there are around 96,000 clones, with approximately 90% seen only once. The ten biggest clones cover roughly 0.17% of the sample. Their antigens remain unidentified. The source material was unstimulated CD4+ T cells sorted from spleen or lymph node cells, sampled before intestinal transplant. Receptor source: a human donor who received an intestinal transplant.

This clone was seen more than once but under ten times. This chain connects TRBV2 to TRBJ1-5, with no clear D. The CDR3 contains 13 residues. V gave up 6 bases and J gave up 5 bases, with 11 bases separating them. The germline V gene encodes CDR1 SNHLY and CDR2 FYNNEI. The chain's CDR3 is CASRGEGYQPQHF. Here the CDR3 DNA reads TGTGCCAGCAGGGGAGAGGGCTATCAGCCCCAGCATTTT.

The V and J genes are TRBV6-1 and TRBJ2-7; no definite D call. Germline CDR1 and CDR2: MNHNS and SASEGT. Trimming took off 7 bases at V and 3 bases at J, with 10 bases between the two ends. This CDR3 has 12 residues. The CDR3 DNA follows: TGTGCCAGCAATCCCAGTGTCTACGAGCAGTACTTC. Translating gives CASNPSVYEQYF.

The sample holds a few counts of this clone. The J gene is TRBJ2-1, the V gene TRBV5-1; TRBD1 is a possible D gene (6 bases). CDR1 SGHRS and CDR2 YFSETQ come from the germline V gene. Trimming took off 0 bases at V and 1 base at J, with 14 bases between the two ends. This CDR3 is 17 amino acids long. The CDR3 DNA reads TGCGCCAGCAGCTTGGCCCAGGGGTCCCTATCCTACAATGAGCAGTTCTTC. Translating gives CASSLAQGSLSYNEQFF.

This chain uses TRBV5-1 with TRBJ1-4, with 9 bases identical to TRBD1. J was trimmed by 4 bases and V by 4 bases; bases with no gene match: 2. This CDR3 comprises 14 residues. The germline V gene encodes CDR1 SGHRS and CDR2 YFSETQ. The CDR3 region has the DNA TGCGCCAGCAGCACGGGACAGGGTAATGAAAAACTGTTTTTT. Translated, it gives CASSTGQGNEKLFF. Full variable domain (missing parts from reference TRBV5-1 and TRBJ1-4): KAGVTQTPRYLIKTRGQQVTLSCSPISGHRSVSWYQQTPGQGLQFLFEYFSETQRNKGNFPGRFSGRQFSNSRSEMNVSTLELGDSALYLCASSTGQGNEKLFFGSGTQLSVL.

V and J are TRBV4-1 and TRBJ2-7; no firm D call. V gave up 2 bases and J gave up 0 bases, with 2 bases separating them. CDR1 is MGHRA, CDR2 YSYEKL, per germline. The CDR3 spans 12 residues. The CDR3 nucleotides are TGCGCCAGCAGCCAACACTCCTACGAGCAGTACTTC. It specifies CASSQHSYEQYF.

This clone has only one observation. Here the CDR3 reads CASGGDADTQYF. The CDR3 DNA is TGTGCCAGCGGGGGGGACGCAGATACGCAGTATTTT. The genes are TRBV2 and TRBJ2-3, with TRBD2 matching over 7 bases. Looked up from germline, CDR1 is SNHLY and CDR2 is FYNNEI. The ends lost 8 bases at V and 4 bases at J; junction bases unmatched: 3. The CDR3 totals 12 residues.

This CDR3 is CASSSYAIRWGATASNTGELFF. For the CDR3, the DNA is TGTGCCAGCAGTTCATATGCGATCCGGTGGGGAGCCACTGCCTCGAACACCGGGGAGCTGTTTTTT. This chain links TRBV28 with TRBJ2-2; weak D call: TRBD2 (5 bases). The CDR3 is 22 amino acids. The germline gives CDR1 MDHEN, CDR2 SYDVKM. V lost 4 bases, J lost 0 bases, and 30 bases lay in between.

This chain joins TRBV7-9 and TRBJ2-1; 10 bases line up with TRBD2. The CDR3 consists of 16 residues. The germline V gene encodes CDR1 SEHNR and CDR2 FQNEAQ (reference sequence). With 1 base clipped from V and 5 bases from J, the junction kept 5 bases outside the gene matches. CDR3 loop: CASSLELAGRNNEQFF. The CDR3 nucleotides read TGTGCCAGCAGCTTAGAACTAGCGGGACGAAACAATGAGCAGTTCTTC.